This record looks at one TCR beta chain sequence and its context. The target antigen is unknown. The source of the sample is a study of cytomegalovirus exposure and HLA in healthy donors. Overall study results and limits: The study labeled 150 or so TCR beta chains cytomegalovirus-associated. Sequencing likely generated an artifact that appeared as a cluster of highly shared sequence variants. TCR association rates varied by HLA locus in a later analysis, with DRB1 highest and HLA-C lowest.

PCR involved 60 Vbeta and 13 Jbeta primers. Profiled with immunoSEQ multiplex PCR; TCRdb holds only in-frame clones, not every one. This table holds about 61,000 clones, approximately 87% found once. Germline V CDR1 and CDR2: MNHNS, SASEGT. V was clipped by 7 bases and J by 2 bases; unmatched bases: 9. This CDR3 is 15 amino acids long. The chain recombines TRBV6-1 with TRBJ2-5; 8 bases align to TRBD2. This TCR was recovered from a man aged 18 to 35 in good health and CMV-seronegative. The sequencing input was PBMCs. The CDR3 DNA follows: TGTGCCAGCAACAGGGAACTAGCGGCGCAAGAGACCCAGTACTTC. Translating it yields CASNRELAAQETQYF.